The 20 T cell receptor beta chains below were found in one sample sequenced in a study of STAT3 mutations in large granular lymphocyte leukemia (dated by TCRdb to 2018 to 2020). Paper-wide results and their limitations: Every T-LGLL patient showed at least one immunodominant TCRbeta clonotype, and about half showed multiple immunodominant subclonotypes.

Their cognate antigens are unknown. The library was built by means of the immunoSEQ multiplex PCR assay. In its TCRdb copy, this immuneACCESS table keeps in-frame sequences only and misses some clones. Where compared with another copy, unresolved V genes explain less than half of these, and the others have no known cause. This sample holds more than 6,500 clones; over 70% were observed only once. The top ten clones comprise about 25% of the sample. Sequenced: peripheral blood mononuclear cells. Receptor source: a woman aged 40 to 50 with T-cell large granular lymphocyte leukemia. Some clones in this sample may be carry-over from other donors' samples. The age is the age at diagnosis.

CDR3 residues: CASSNTGRHTEAFF. Here the CDR3 DNA reads TGTGCCAGCAGTAACACAGGGAGGCACACTGAAGCTTTCTTT. The V call is TRBV27, the J call TRBJ1-1, with D tentatively TRBD1 (6 bases). The germline V gene encodes CDR1 MNHEY and CDR2 SMNVEV (reference sequence). The germline V and J ends were trimmed by 5 bases and 3 bases, with 13 bases remaining between them. This CDR3 spans 14 amino acids.

V usage is TRBV6-1 and J usage is TRBJ1-5; tentatively, D is TRBD1 (6 bases). V was clipped by 5 bases and J by 3 bases, with 14 bases between them. Germline lookup yields CDR1 MNHNS and CDR2 SASEGT. The CDR3 has 15 amino acids. CDR3: CASSWARGANQPQHF. CDR3 bases: TGTGCCAGCAGTTGGGCCCGGGGGGCCAATCAGCCCCAGCATTTT.

The CDR3, as DNA: TGTGCCAGCAGTCCTACCCGACAGGGAAGCAATCAGCCCCAGCATTTT. It yields the protein CASSPTRQGSNQPQHF. V usage is TRBV27 and J usage is TRBJ1-5; 7 bases map to TRBD1. V was pared by 5 bases and J by 1 base, with 8 bases of the junction left unmatched. Per germline, CDR1 MNHEY and CDR2 SMNVEV (reference sequence). This CDR3 contains 16 residues.

The CDR3 is CASSDLSPTNEKLFF. CDR3 sequence (DNA): TGTGCCAGCAGTGATCTATCCCCAACTAATGAAAAACTGTTTTTT. The rearrangement links TRBV6-6 to TRBJ1-4; D remains ambiguous. Per the germline V gene, CDR1 is MNHNY and CDR2 is SVGAGI (reference sequence). The CDR3 covers 15 residues. V lost 5 bases to trimming and J lost 0 bases, with 10 bases between them.

This chain uses TRBV18 with TRBJ2-7; D may correspond to TRBD1 or TRBD2 (5 bases each). The V end was cut by 6 bases, the J end by 4 bases, with 19 bases between. This CDR3 has 15 amino acids. Germline V gives CDR1 KGHSH, CDR2 LQKENI. CDR3 coding DNA: TGTGCCAGCTCTCCTGTGGGACGGTTTGGGTACGAGCAGTACTTC. Amino acids: CASSPVGRFGYEQYF.

The chain uses TRBV11-1 and TRBJ1-5; 10 bases are shared with TRBD1. Germline assignment: CDR1 SGHAT and CDR2 FQDESV (reference sequence). The ends lost 5 bases at V and 2 bases at J; junction bases unmatched: 3. The CDR3 extends over 15 amino acids. CDR3 nucleotide sequence: TGTGCCAGCAGCCCTGGACAGGGGGGCAATCAGCCCCAGCATTTT. Amino acid sequence: CASSPGQGGNQPQHF. The full variable domain, its missing parts supplied by reference TRBV11-1 and TRBJ1-5, is EAEVAQSPRYKITEKSQAVAFWCDPISGHATLYWYRQILGQGPELLVQFQDESVVDDSQLPKDRFSAERLKGVDSTLKIQPAELGDSAMYLCASSPGQGGNQPQHFGDGTRLSIL.

This chain connects TRBV27 to TRBJ1-1, with 7 bases identical to TRBD1. Trimming cost V 5 bases and J 4 bases; bases outside gene matches: 10. The CDR3 loop spans 15 amino acids. Germline CDR1 reads MNHEY; CDR2 reads SMNVEV (reference sequence). The CDR3, as DNA: TGTGCCAGCAGTCGCGGACAGGTGGGGCGCACTGAAGCTTTCTTT. Protein sequence: CASSRGQVGRTEAFF.

This chain links TRBV18 with TRBJ2-7; D is possibly TRBD1 (7 bases). Germline CDR1 KGHSH, CDR2 LQKENI. V was shortened by 3 bases and J by 0 bases, with 15 bases between the two germline ends. The CDR3 contains 16 residues. CDR3 sequence: CASSPWDSGPSYEQYF. The CDR3 DNA follows: TGTGCCAGCTCACCTTGGGACAGCGGGCCCTCCTACGAGCAGTACTTC.

V is TRBV7-9 and J is TRBJ1-6, with 10 bases lining up with TRBD1. Germline V lookup: CDR1 SEHNR, CDR2 FQNEAQ (reference sequence). V shed 5 bases, J shed 5 bases, and the junction held 3 bases outside the gene matches. The CDR3 has 15 residues. The CDR3 region is CASSTDRGNNSPLHF. The CDR3 region has the DNA TGTGCCAGCAGCACGGACAGGGGGAATAATTCACCCCTCCACTTT. Drawing the rest from reference TRBV7-9 and TRBJ1-6, the complete variable domain is DTGVSQNPRHKITKRGQNVTFRCDPISEHNRLYWYRQTLGQGPEFLTYFQNEAQLEKSRLLSDRFSAERPKGSFSTLEIQRTEQGDSAMYLCASSTDRGNNSPLHFGNGTRLTVT.

V is TRBV6-1 and J is TRBJ2-1; 8 nucleotides align to TRBD1. Germline V gene lookup returns CDR1 MNHNS and CDR2 SASEGT. Trimming took 1 base from V and 5 from J; bases not matched to a gene: 13. This CDR3 contains 18 residues. The DNA of the CDR3 is TGTGCCAGCAGTGAAGATTCGCTCGACAGGGGCGCAGACAATGAGCAGTTCTTC. It is translated as CASSEDSLDRGADNEQFF.

The chain carries TRBV7-9 and TRBJ1-2, with D unclear. The CDR3 sequence is 11 residues long. Trimming took off 5 bases at V and 8 bases at J, with 9 bases between the two ends. Germline-derived CDR1 and CDR2 are SEHNR and FQNEAQ (reference sequence). DNA for the CDR3: TGTGCCAGCAGCGAGAGGTTCGGCTACACCTTC. Translation gives CASSERFGYTF. Full variable domain (outside the CDR3, taken from reference TRBV7-9 and TRBJ1-2): DTGVSQNPRHKITKRGQNVTFRCDPISEHNRLYWYRQTLGQGPEFLTYFQNEAQLEKSRLLSDRFSAERPKGSFSTLEIQRTEQGDSAMYLCASSERFGYTFGSGTRLTVV.

This chain's CDR3 is CASSFRLAAGSYNEQFF. DNA for the CDR3: TGTGCCAGCAGCTTCCGCCTAGCGGCAGGCTCCTACAATGAGCAGTTCTTC. V gene TRBV7-9 combines with J gene TRBJ2-1, with 7 positions matching TRBD2. Germline CDR1 reads SEHNR; CDR2 reads FQNEAQ (reference sequence). CDR3 size: 17 residues. V was pared by 3 bases and J by 0 bases, with 8 bases of the junction left unmatched.

As concerns this clone: One base away lies a much larger clone, so this may be a sequencing read error. As the CDR3 is not closed by the conserved phenylalanine or tryptophan, this likely results from a read error. The chain combines TRBV9 with TRBJ2-4, with 8 bases fitting TRBD2. The CDR3 loop spans 15 amino acids. J was trimmed by 1 base and V by 4 bases; bases with no gene match: 4. Germline V lookup: CDR1 SGDLS, CDR2 YYNGEE. The CDR3 loop is CASSPSGLAKNIQYV. As DNA, the CDR3 is TGTGCCAGCAGCCCTAGCGGGTTGGCCAAAAACATTCAGTACGTC.

V and J are TRBV7-9 and TRBJ1-2; a weak D match, TRBD1 (6 bases). This CDR3 spans 19 amino acids. Germline V CDR1 and CDR2: SEHNR, FQNEAQ (reference sequence). Trimming removed 2 bases at V and 10 bases at J, with 32 bases between. CDR3 loop: CASSLNYGTRFYGYTDYTF. The CDR3 DNA reads as TGTGCCAGCAGCTTAAATTACGGGACACGATTTTATGGCTACACTGACTACACCTTC.

The gene calls are TRBV6-5 and TRBJ2-7; D is unresolved. V lost 0 bases, J lost 8 bases, and 11 bases lay in between. CDR3 length equals 13 residues. Germline lookup yields CDR1 MNHEY and CDR2 SVGAGI. The CDR3 nucleotides are TGTGCCAGCAGTTACTCGTCCCTTACTAAGCAGTACTTC. As protein: CASSYSSLTKQYF.

The chain is built from TRBV5-1 and TRBJ1-4; 8 nucleotides match TRBD1. This CDR3 region has 15 residues. Germline assignment: CDR1 SGHRS and CDR2 YFSETQ. The V and J ends lost 4 bases and 2 bases, in that order; junction bases with no gene match: 4. The CDR3 is CASSGQGATNEKLFF. The CDR3 DNA reads TGCGCCAGCAGCGGTCAGGGGGCGACTAATGAAAAACTGTTTTTT.

This clone has just a few counts. The chain recombines TRBV7-9 with TRBJ1-2, with D maybe TRBD1 (6 bases). The ends were cut back, 6 bases at V and 3 bases at J, with 8 bases in the middle. Germline CDR1 reads SEHNR; CDR2 reads FQNEAQ (reference sequence). This CDR3 has 12 amino acids. CDR3 coding DNA: TGTGCCAGCAGAACAGGGTACTATGGCTACACCTTC. Protein sequence: CASRTGYYGYTF.

The gene calls are TRBV29-1 and TRBJ2-7; TRBD1 agrees at 9 bases. The CDR3 has 12 residues. Germline loops: CDR1 SQVTM, CDR2 ANQGSEA. V lost 6 bases, J lost 6 bases, and 6 bases stayed unmatched. CDR3 sequence reads: CSVNRGQGEQYF. In DNA form, the CDR3 reads TGCAGCGTCAACAGGGGGCAAGGCGAGCAGTACTTC.

Here the CDR3 reads CAWSVLGGNFPYEQYF. The CDR3 DNA reads TGTGCCTGGAGTGTATTAGGTGGAAACTTCCCCTACGAGCAGTACTTC. J is TRBJ2-7 and V is TRBV30; no reliable D call. In germline, CDR1 is GTSNPN, CDR2 SVGIG (reference sequence). The CDR3 sequence is 16 residues long. The V gene lost 0 bases and the J gene lost 2 bases, with 17 bases spanning the gap.

The V call is TRBV29-1, the J call TRBJ1-5; D is ambiguous. CDR1 and CDR2 from the germline V gene are SQVTM and ANQGSEA. V was shortened by 7 bases and J by 5 bases, with 12 bases between the two germline ends. CDR3 length: 12 amino acids. CDR3 bases: TGCAGCGCTGCCGACGGGGATCAGCCCCAGCATTTT. Encoded protein: CSAADGDQPQHF.